This TCR beta chain was captured by sequencing in a study of shared clonotypes between healthy human individuals. Looking at the study overall: Every donor yielded three CD4 naive, three CD4 memory, two CD8 naive and one CD8 memory plate.

The assay was immunoSEQ multiplex PCR, and TCRdb's table has in-frame clones only and misses some. Found here are more than 2 million clones, about 94% of them singletons; the top ten hold 1% to 1.3%. Naive CD8 isolation took CD45RO-negative cells positively selected for CCR7 and excluded terminally differentiated effector memory CD45RA+ cells. The sequenced sample consisted of naive CD8+ T cells sorted from blood. This receptor was obtained from a man younger than 30 in good health.

The CDR3: CASTGGVGGTDTQYF. DNA for the CDR3: TGTGCCAGCACCGGAGGCGTAGGAGGAACAGATACGCAGTATTTT. The rearrangement joins TRBV27 to TRBJ2-3, with D perhaps TRBD2 (5 bases). The germline CDR1 and CDR2 sequences are MNHEY and SMNVEV (reference sequence). The CDR3 contains 15 residues. V lost 7 bases and J 3 bases, leaving 17 bases between the germline ends.